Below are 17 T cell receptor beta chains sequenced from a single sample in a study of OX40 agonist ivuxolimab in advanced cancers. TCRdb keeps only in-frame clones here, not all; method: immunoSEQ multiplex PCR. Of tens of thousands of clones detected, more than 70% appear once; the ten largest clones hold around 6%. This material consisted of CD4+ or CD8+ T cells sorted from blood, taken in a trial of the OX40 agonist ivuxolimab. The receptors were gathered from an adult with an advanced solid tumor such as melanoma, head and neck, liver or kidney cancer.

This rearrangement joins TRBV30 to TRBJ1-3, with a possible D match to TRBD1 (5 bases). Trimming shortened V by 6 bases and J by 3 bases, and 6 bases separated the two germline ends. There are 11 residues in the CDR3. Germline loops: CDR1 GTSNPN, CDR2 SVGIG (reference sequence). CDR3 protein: CACGGGNTIYF. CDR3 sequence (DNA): TGTGCCTGCGGGGGTGGAAACACCATATATTTT.

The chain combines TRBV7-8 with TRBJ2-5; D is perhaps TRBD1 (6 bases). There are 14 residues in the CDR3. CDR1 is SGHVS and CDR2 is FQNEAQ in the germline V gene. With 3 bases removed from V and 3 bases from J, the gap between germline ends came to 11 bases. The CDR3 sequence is CASSLYRAEETQYF. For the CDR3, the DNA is TGTGCCAGCAGCTTGTACAGGGCAGAAGAGACCCAGTACTTC.

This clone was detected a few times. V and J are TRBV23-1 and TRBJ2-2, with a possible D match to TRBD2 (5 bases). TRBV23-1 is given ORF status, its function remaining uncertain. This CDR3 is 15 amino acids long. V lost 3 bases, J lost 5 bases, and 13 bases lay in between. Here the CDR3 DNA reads TGCGCCAGCAGTCATCAGCGGAGGAGAACCGGGGAGCTGTTTTTT. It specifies CASSHQRRRTGELFF.

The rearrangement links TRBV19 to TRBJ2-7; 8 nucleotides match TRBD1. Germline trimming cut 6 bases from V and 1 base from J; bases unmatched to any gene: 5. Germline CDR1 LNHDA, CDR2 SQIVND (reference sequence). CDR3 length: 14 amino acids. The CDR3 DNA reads TGTGCCAGTAGCCGGACAGGGTTTTCCTACGAGCAGTACTTC. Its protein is CASSRTGFSYEQYF.

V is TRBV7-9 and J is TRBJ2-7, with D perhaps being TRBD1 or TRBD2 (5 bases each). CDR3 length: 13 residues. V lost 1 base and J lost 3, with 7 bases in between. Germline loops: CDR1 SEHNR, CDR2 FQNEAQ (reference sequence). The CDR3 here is CASSLGGNYEQYF. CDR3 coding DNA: TGTGCCAGCAGCTTAGGGGGGAACTACGAGCAGTACTTC.

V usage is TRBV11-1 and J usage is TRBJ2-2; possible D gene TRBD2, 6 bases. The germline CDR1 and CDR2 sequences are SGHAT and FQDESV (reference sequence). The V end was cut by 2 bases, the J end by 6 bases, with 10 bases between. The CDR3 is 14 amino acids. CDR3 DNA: TGTGCCAGCAGCTTACAGGGCGGGGCCGGGGAGCTGTTTTTT. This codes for CASSLQGGAGELFF.

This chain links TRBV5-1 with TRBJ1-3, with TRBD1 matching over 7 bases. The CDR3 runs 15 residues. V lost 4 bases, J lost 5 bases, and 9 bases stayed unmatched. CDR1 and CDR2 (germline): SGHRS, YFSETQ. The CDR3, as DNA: TGCGCCAGCAGCCAGCGACAGGGAGGCCGAAACACCATATATTTT. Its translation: CASSQRQGGRNTIYF.

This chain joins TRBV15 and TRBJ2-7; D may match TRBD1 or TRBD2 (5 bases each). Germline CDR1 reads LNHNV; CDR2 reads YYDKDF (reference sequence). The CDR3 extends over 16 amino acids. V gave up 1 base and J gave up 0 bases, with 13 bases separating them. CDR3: CATSRARGRTSYEQYF. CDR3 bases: TGTGCCACCAGCAGAGCACGGGGACGGACCTCCTACGAGCAGTACTTC. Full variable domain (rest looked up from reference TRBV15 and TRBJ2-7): DAMVIQNPRYQVTQFGKPVTLSCSQTLNHNVMYWYQQKSSQAPKLLFHYYDKDFNNEADTPDNFQSRRPNTSFCFLDIRSPGLGDTAMYLCATSRARGRTSYEQYFGPGTRLTVT.

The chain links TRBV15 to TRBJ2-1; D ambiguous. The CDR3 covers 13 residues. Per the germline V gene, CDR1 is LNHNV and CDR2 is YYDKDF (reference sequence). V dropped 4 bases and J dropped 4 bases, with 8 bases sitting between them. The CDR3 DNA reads TGTGCCACCAGCATCGGACCTTACAATGAGCAGTTCTTC. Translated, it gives CATSIGPYNEQFF.

For the CDR3, the DNA is TGTGCCAGCAGCCAAGTGGTGGCAGGGGCCGGGGAGCTGTTTTTT. The encoded protein is CASSQVVAGAGELFF. The rearrangement joins TRBV14 to TRBJ2-2; perhaps TRBD1 as D (6 bases). Trimming took 1 base from V and 6 from J, leaving 12 bases between them. In germline, CDR1 is SGHDN, CDR2 FVKESK. The CDR3 runs to 15 residues.

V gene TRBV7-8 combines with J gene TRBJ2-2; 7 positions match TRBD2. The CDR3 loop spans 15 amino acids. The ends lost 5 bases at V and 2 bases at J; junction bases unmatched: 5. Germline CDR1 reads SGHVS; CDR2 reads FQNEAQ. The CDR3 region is CASSTRDYNTGELFF. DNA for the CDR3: TGTGCCAGCAGCACCCGGGACTATAACACCGGGGAGCTGTTTTTT.

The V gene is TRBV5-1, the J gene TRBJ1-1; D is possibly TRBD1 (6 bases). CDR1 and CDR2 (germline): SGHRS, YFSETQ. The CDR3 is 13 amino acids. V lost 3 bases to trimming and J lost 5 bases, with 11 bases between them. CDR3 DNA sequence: TGCGCCAGCAGCTCAACAGGGACTACTGAAGCTTTCTTT. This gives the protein CASSSTGTTEAFF.

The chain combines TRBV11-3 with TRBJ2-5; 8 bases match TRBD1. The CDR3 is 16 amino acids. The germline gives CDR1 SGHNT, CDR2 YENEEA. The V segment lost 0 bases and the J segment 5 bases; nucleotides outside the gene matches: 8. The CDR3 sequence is CASSLDQTTGEETQYF. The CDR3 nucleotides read TGTGCCAGCAGCTTAGACCAAACGACAGGGGAGGAGACCCAGTACTTC. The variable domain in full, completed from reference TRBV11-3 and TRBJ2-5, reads EAGVVQSPRYKIIEKKQPVAFWCNPISGHNTLYWYLQNLGQGPELLIRYENEEAVDDSQLPKDRFSAERLKGVDSTLKIQPAELGDSAVYLCASSLDQTTGEETQYFGPGTRLLVL.

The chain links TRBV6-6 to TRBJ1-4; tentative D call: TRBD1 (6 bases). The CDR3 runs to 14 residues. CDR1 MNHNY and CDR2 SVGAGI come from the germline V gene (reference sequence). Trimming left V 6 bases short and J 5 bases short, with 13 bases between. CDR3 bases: TGTGCCAGCAGGAACCGCCAGGGGAATGAAAAACTGTTTTTT. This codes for CASRNRQGNEKLFF.

CDR3 amino acids: CASSSYRPGSGELFF. In nucleotides, the CDR3 is TGTGCCAGCAGTTCGTATAGGCCAGGCTCCGGGGAGCTGTTTTTT. The chain combines TRBV6-1 with TRBJ2-2; D call uncertain. This CDR3 comprises 15 residues. V dropped 5 bases and J dropped 6 bases, with 16 bases sitting between them. Germline V gene sequence: CDR1 MNHNS, CDR2 SASEGT.

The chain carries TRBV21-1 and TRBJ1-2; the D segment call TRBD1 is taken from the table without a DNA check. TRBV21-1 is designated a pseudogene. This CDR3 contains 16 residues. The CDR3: CASSKRRDRVNYGYTF. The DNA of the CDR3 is TGTGCCAGCAGCAAACGCCGGGACAGGGTAAACTATGGCTACACCTTC.

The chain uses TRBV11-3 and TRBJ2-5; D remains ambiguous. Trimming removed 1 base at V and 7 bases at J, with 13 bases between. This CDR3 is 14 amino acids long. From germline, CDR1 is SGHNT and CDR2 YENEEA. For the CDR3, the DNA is TGTGCCAGCAGCTTAGGTGAAGCGCCGCGGACCCAGTACTTC. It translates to CASSLGEAPRTQYF.